The 23 T cell receptor beta chains in this list originate from one sample, sequenced in a study of cytomegalovirus exposure and HLA in healthy donors. Amplification used 60 Vbeta primers and 13 Jbeta primers. TCRdb keeps only in-frame clones here, not all; method: immunoSEQ multiplex PCR. The sample yields about 140,000 clones, 60% to 80% seen once. The sequenced sample consisted of PBMCs. The receptors stem from a man between 35 and 55 years old in good health and CMV-seronegative.

This clone showed up just a few times. The J gene is TRBJ2-7, the V gene TRBV4-3; TRBD1 matches 9 bases. With V trimmed by 1 base and J by 3 bases, 7 bases remained unmatched. The CDR3 runs to 16 residues. From germline, CDR1 is LGHNA and CDR2 YSLEER. The CDR3 region is CASSQVGTGSSYEQYF. The CDR3 bases are TGCGCCAGCAGCCAAGTTGGGACAGGGAGTAGCTACGAGCAGTACTTC.

The chain combines TRBV5-4 with TRBJ2-5, with TRBD1 matching over 9 bases. Germline V lookup: CDR1 SGHNT, CDR2 YYREEE (reference sequence). The CDR3 is 16 residues long. Losses at the gene ends were 4 bases for V and 3 bases for J; bases not matched to a gene: 10. CDR3 residues: CASSGRTGGGEETQYF. The CDR3 DNA reads as TGTGCCAGCAGCGGAAGAACAGGGGGCGGAGAAGAGACCCAGTACTTC.

This clone has more than one count but fewer than ten. The chain couples TRBV6-5 to TRBJ1-1, with D tentatively TRBD1 (6 bases). Germline V gene sequence: CDR1 MNHEY, CDR2 SVGAGI. The length of the CDR3 is 12 residues. Trimming shortened V by 3 bases and J by 7 bases, and 9 bases separated the two germline ends. CDR3 region: CASSYPQGEAFF. DNA of the CDR3: TGTGCCAGCAGTTATCCACAGGGTGAAGCTTTCTTT.

The rearrangement links TRBV5-1 to TRBJ1-4; D might be TRBD1 (6 bases). Germline CDR1 SGHRS, CDR2 YFSETQ. With 5 bases removed from V and 5 bases from J, the gap between germline ends came to 16 bases. The CDR3 extends over 15 amino acids. In DNA form, the CDR3 reads TGCGCCAGCAGTATCTCAGCTAGGGGGAATGAAAAACTGTTTTTT. It translates to CASSISARGNEKLFF.

The table lists this clone with a count of one. This chain connects TRBV7-3 to TRBJ2-1; TRBD1 matches at 8 bases. The CDR3 is 13 residues long. The V gene end was trimmed by 6 bases and the J gene end by 12 bases; junction bases not matched to a gene: 10. Germline values: CDR1 SGHTA, CDR2 FQGTGA. CDR3 nucleotide sequence: TGTGCCAGCAGTTCCACAGGGGGATGCGTGCAGTTCTTC. It codes for CASSSTGGCVQFF.

The chain recombines TRBV6-5 with TRBJ2-7; D is uncertain. Germline V gives CDR1 MNHEY, CDR2 SVGAGI. Trimming left V 8 bases short and J 2 bases short, with 7 bases between. The CDR3 has 11 amino acids. In DNA form, the CDR3 reads TGTGCCAGCGCAACAGCCTACGAGCAGTACTTC. Residues: CASATAYEQYF.

The V gene is TRBV19, the J gene TRBJ2-3; 7 positions match TRBD2. V trimming: 5 bases; J trimming: 4 bases; junction bases outside the gene matches: 21. The germline V gene has CDR1 LNHDA and CDR2 SQIVND (reference sequence). The CDR3 consists of 19 residues. CDR3 in amino acids: CASSAEFLGRGYGPDTQYF. The DNA for the CDR3 is TGTGCCAGTAGTGCCGAATTTCTGGGGCGGGGGTATGGTCCAGATACGCAGTATTTT. Together with reference TRBV19 and TRBJ2-3, the CDR3 gives the full variable domain: DGGITQSPKYLFRKEGQNVTLSCEQNLNHDAMYWYRQDPGQGLRLIYYSQIVNDFQKGDIAEGYSVSREKKESFPLTVTSAQKNPTAFYLCASSAEFLGRGYGPDTQYFGPGTRLTVL.

A note on this clone: Other DNA sequences from this sample encode an identical CDR3 as well. This rearrangement joins TRBV6-5 to TRBJ2-3; D not certain. V was clipped by 2 bases and J by 1 base, with 4 bases between them. From germline, CDR1 is MNHEY and CDR2 SVGAGI. The CDR3 contains 13 residues. This CDR3 is CASSYPGTDTQYF. The CDR3 coding sequence is TGTGCCAGCAGTTACCCCGGCACAGATACGCAGTATTTT.

This chain uses TRBV7-3 with TRBJ2-3, with 10 nucleotides matching TRBD2. This CDR3 region has 15 residues. Germline assignment: CDR1 SGHTA and CDR2 FQGTGA. V dropped 5 bases and J dropped 2; count of bases not matched to a gene: 4. CDR3 protein: CASSTGLAITDTQYF. DNA of the CDR3: TGTGCCAGCAGCACGGGACTAGCGATCACAGATACGCAGTATTTT.

This clone was seen a single time. The chain uses TRBV23-1 and TRBJ1-5; 8 bases match TRBD1. TRBV23-1 qualifies as an ORF whose function is uncertain. With 4 bases clipped from V and 4 bases from J, the junction kept 3 bases outside the gene matches. This CDR3 spans 14 amino acids. The CDR3 region is CASSPTGVNQPQHF. The CDR3 DNA reads TGCGCCAGCAGTCCGACAGGGGTTAATCAGCCCCAGCATTTT.

The V and J genes are TRBV7-3 and TRBJ1-2; D unresolved. The CDR3 loop spans 16 amino acids. In germline, CDR1 is SGHTA, CDR2 FQGTGA. Trimming stripped 5 bases from V and 8 bases from J, with 24 bases between. CDR3 nucleotides: TGTGCCAGCAGCCCTAACGGCGGAATTCTGGCTCGGGGCTACACCTTC. This codes for CASSPNGGILARGYTF.

This chain links TRBV6-5 with TRBJ2-7; D not resolved. Trimming removed 8 bases from V and 2 bases from J, with 10 bases in between. In germline, CDR1 is MNHEY, CDR2 SVGAGI. The CDR3 runs to 12 residues. The CDR3 DNA reads TGTGCCAGCCGGCAGGTACCCTACGAGCAGTACTTC. It specifies CASRQVPYEQYF.

In DNA, the CDR3 is TGTGCCAGCAGTTTCGGGGGGGCCTATGGCTACACCTTC. As protein: CASSFGGAYGYTF. The V gene is TRBV27, the J gene TRBJ1-2, with a possible D match to TRBD1 (6 bases). The CDR3 runs to 13 residues. CDR1 and CDR2 (germline): MNHEY, SMNVEV (reference sequence). V shed 3 bases and J shed 4 bases, with 9 bases lying between them.

The chain carries TRBV10-2 and TRBJ2-3; weak D call: TRBD2 (6 bases). V lost 6 bases, J lost 1 base, and 14 bases lay in between. The CDR3 has 15 amino acids. Germline V gene data show CDR1 as WSHSY and CDR2 as SAAADI. The CDR3 DNA sequence: TGCGCCAGCAGCGGCCGGGACTTTGGCACAGATACGCAGTATTTT. Translation: CASSGRDFGTDTQYF.

The chain recombines TRBV6-1 with TRBJ1-2, with 8 bases aligning to TRBD1. J gave up 2 bases and V 1 base, and 9 bases lay outside the gene matches. The CDR3 covers 17 residues. CDR1 is MNHNS and CDR2 is SASEGT in the germline V gene. The CDR3 DNA sequence: TGTGCCAGCAGTGAAGATGTTGGGACAGGCTTAAACTATGGCTACACCTTC. Protein sequence: CASSEDVGTGLNYGYTF.

The rearrangement uses TRBV27 and TRBJ2-1, with 9 bases identical to TRBD1. This CDR3 is 14 amino acids long. From germline, CDR1 is MNHEY and CDR2 SMNVEV (reference sequence). V dropped 6 bases and J dropped 9; count of bases not matched to a gene: 9. This CDR3 is CASSFRDRDTEQFF. CDR3 nucleotides: TGTGCCAGCAGCTTCCGGGACAGGGATACTGAGCAGTTCTTC.

This clone occurred a few times. Written as DNA, the CDR3 is TGTGCCTGGAGTAATGCCGGGACAGGGTGGGGGAAACTGTTTTTT. It specifies CAWSNAGTGWGKLFF. The chain joins TRBV30 to TRBJ1-4, with 9 bases lining up with TRBD1. CDR3 length: 15 residues. Germline V gene sequence: CDR1 GTSNPN, CDR2 SVGIG (reference sequence). With V trimmed by 2 bases and J by 11 bases, 12 bases remained unmatched.

This sequence joins TRBV30 and TRBJ1-1; D remains unclear. Germline V gene sequence: CDR1 GTSNPN, CDR2 SVGIG (reference sequence). V lost 1 base and J lost 0, with 9 bases in between. The CDR3 has 14 residues. The CDR3 spells CAWSGEILNTEAFF. For the CDR3, the DNA is TGTGCCTGGAGTGGGGAGATTCTGAACACTGAAGCTTTCTTT.

The V call is TRBV7-9, the J call TRBJ1-1; no definite D call. Germline V gene data show CDR1 as SEHNR and CDR2 as FQNEAQ (reference sequence). Trimming pared 3 bases from V and 5 bases from J, leaving 10 bases between. This CDR3 spans 13 amino acids. The CDR3 here is CASSFSQPTEAFF. The CDR3, as DNA: TGTGCCAGCAGCTTCTCACAGCCGACTGAAGCTTTCTTT.

The chain is built from TRBV7-9 and TRBJ1-4, with no clear D. V dropped 3 bases and J dropped 8 bases, with 19 bases sitting between them. Germline V gene data show CDR1 as SEHNR and CDR2 as FQNEAQ (reference sequence). The CDR3 contains 16 residues. CDR3 coding DNA: TGTGCCAGCAGCTTTTTTTCGGCAGGAGGTCGAGAAAAACTGTTTTTT. This encodes CASSFFSAGGREKLFF.

The rearrangement joins TRBV5-1 to TRBJ1-2; TRBD1 is a possible D gene (6 bases). The CDR3 loop spans 13 amino acids. Germline V CDR1 and CDR2: SGHRS, YFSETQ. V shed 5 bases and J shed 3 bases, with 11 bases lying between them. CDR3 nucleotides: TGCGCCAGCAGTTTATCAGGGGACTATGGCTACACCTTC. This gives the protein CASSLSGDYGYTF.

This clone was seen a few times. The genes are TRBV27 and TRBJ1-1; D not certain. The length of the CDR3 is 14 residues. CDR1 is MNHEY and CDR2 is SMNVEV in the germline V gene (reference sequence). Between the trimmed V and J ends, which lost 3 bases and 6 bases, there was a span of 14 bases. CDR3 in DNA: TGTGCCAGCAGTTTCCGGGTCGTGCTCTCTGAAGCTTTCTTT. Encoded protein: CASSFRVVLSEAFF.

In this sample, this clone turned up a few times. The chain couples TRBV5-1 to TRBJ1-4; TRBD1 might be the D (6 bases). V gave up 2 bases and J gave up 5 bases, with 10 bases separating them. Germline CDR1 and CDR2: SGHRS and YFSETQ. The CDR3 is 14 residues long. CDR3 in amino acids: CASSFGGANEKLFF. The CDR3 coding sequence is TGCGCCAGCAGCTTTGGGGGGGCAAATGAAAAACTGTTTTTT.